What follows are 8 T cell receptor beta chains derived from one specimen sequenced in a study of blood T cell repertoires in COVID-19. Here immunoSEQ multiplex PCR was the method, and the copy in TCRdb shows in-frame clones only, minus some. The sample contains approximately 30,000 clones, 76% of which appear only once. Specimen: peripheral blood. These receptor sequences come from a man in his 70s with acute or convalescent COVID-19.

The rearrangement links TRBV2 to TRBJ2-4; no reliable D call. This CDR3 is 15 amino acids long. From germline, CDR1 is SNHLY and CDR2 FYNNEI. Trimming stripped 6 bases from V and 0 bases from J, with 12 bases between. The CDR3 sequence is CASRSQSIAKNIQYF. The DNA for the CDR3 is TGTGCCAGCAGGTCCCAATCTATAGCCAAAAACATTCAGTACTTC.

This clone was detected only a few times. The chain is built from TRBV30 and TRBJ1-1; D remains unclear. In germline, CDR1 is GTSNPN, CDR2 SVGIG (reference sequence). V gave up 0 bases and J gave up 13 bases, with 9 bases separating them. This CDR3 spans 10 amino acids. This CDR3 reads CAWSVRDFFF. The CDR3 nucleotides are TGTGCCTGGAGTGTACGGGATTTTTTCTTT. Full variable domain (outside the CDR3, taken from reference TRBV30 and TRBJ1-1): SQTIHQWPATLVQPVGSPLSLECTVEGTSNPNLYWYRQAAGRGLQLLFYSVGIGQISSEVPQNLSASRPQDRQFILSSKKLLLSDSGFYLCAWSVRDFFFGQGTRLTVV.

The chain combines TRBV14 with TRBJ1-2; D is perhaps TRBD1 (5 bases). V lost 1 base and J lost 7, with 22 bases in between. The CDR3 has 17 residues. The germline gives CDR1 SGHDN, CDR2 FVKESK. The CDR3 spells CASSQAPSKRQGSGYTF. DNA for the CDR3: TGTGCCAGCAGCCAAGCACCCTCCAAGAGGCAGGGAAGTGGCTACACCTTC.

The genes are TRBV19 and TRBJ2-7, with 13 positions matching TRBD2. The CDR3 has 14 residues. The trim removed 5 bases at V and 6 bases at J, leaving 4 bases unmatched. CDR1 is LNHDA and CDR2 is SQIVND in the germline V gene (reference sequence). This chain's CDR3 is CASSPGLAGAEQYF. CDR3 sequence (DNA): TGTGCCAGTAGTCCCGGACTAGCGGGGGCCGAGCAGTACTTC. The whole variable domain, remainder taken from reference TRBV19 and TRBJ2-7, is DGGITQSPKYLFRKEGQNVTLSCEQNLNHDAMYWYRQDPGQGLRLIYYSQIVNDFQKGDIAEGYSVSREKKESFPLTVTSAQKNPTAFYLCASSPGLAGAEQYFGPGTRLTVT.

This chain uses TRBV24-1 with TRBJ2-2; 7 bases map to TRBD2. The CDR3 loop spans 15 amino acids. With 6 bases clipped from V and 1 base from J, the junction kept 4 bases outside the gene matches. From germline, CDR1 is KGHDR and CDR2 SFDVKD. The CDR3 spells CATSRLAGNTGELFF. DNA of the CDR3: TGTGCCACCAGTCGTTTAGCGGGGAACACCGGGGAGCTGTTTTTT.

The chain combines TRBV7-9 with TRBJ1-6; the D is unclear. Per the germline V gene, CDR1 is SEHNR and CDR2 is FQNEAQ (reference sequence). Trimming stripped 4 bases from V and 7 bases from J, with 11 bases between. CDR3 length: 14 residues. The chain's CDR3 is CASSSFTGNSPLHF. The CDR3 coding sequence is TGTGCCAGCAGCTCTTTCACGGGGAATTCACCCCTCCACTTT.

Only one count was recorded for this clone. The rearrangement joins TRBV7-9 to TRBJ1-1; perhaps TRBD1 as D (5 bases). CDR3 length equals 12 residues. Looked up from germline, CDR1 is SEHNR and CDR2 is FQNEAQ (reference sequence). V was cut by 5 bases and J by 3 bases, with 7 bases left in between. DNA for the CDR3: TGTGCCAGCAGCCAAGGGGACACTGAAGCTTTCTTT. This gives the protein CASSQGDTEAFF.

This clone appeared a few times. The chain uses TRBV6-6 and TRBJ1-2, with no clear D. The V gene lost 5 bases and the J gene lost 7 bases, with 14 bases spanning the gap. The CDR3 loop spans 13 amino acids. Germline V gene data show CDR1 as MNHNY and CDR2 as SVGAGI (reference sequence). DNA for the CDR3: TGTGCCAGCAGTCAGTGGGAGTACGGTGGCTACACCTTC. This codes for CASSQWEYGGYTF.